One sample yielded the 26 T cell receptor beta chains listed below, sequenced in a study of blood T cells in healthy people across ages. A second PCR of about 7 to 12 cycles used a sample-barcoded 5' primer and a J-beta primer mix. TCRdb re-derived calls from the 5' RACE reads in MiXCR, one entry per CDR3 protein. Here the sample spans 1,800,000 or so distinct CDR3 sequences, approximately 39% being singletons. Material for sequencing was blood. These receptors came from a human donor in good health.

The V and J genes are TRBV3-1 and TRBJ2-1; 10 bases agree with TRBD2. The junction had 0 bases not matched to a gene; V was cut back by 0 bases and J by 4 bases. The CDR3 is 15 amino acids. Germline CDR1 LGHDT, CDR2 YNNKEL (reference sequence). In DNA form, the CDR3 reads TGTGCCAGCAGCCAAGATAGCGGGAGGTACAATGAGCAGTTCTTC. As protein: CASSQDSGRYNEQFF.

This clonotype was observed a few times. In DNA form, the CDR3 reads TGTGCCAGCAGCCTACGGCGCGGAGACTTCGCCTACGAGCAGTACTTC. This codes for CASSLRRGDFAYEQYF. The V call is TRBV7-8, the J call TRBJ2-7; D gene uncertain. Germline V gives CDR1 SGHVS, CDR2 FQNEAQ. V lost 5 bases and J lost 2, with 19 bases in between. This CDR3 contains 16 residues.

J is TRBJ2-7 and V is TRBV3-1; D may be TRBD1 or TRBD2 (5 bases each). The CDR3 is 15 residues long. V was trimmed by 1 base and J by 4 bases, leaving 14 bases between them. CDR1 is LGHDT and CDR2 is YNNKEL in the germline V gene (reference sequence). The CDR3 nucleotides are TGTGCCAGCAGCCAAGGGGCCGCAGAGGGGTACGAGCAGTACTTC. It translates to CASSQGAAEGYEQYF.

V is TRBV6-5 and J is TRBJ2-5, with 14 bases aligning to TRBD2. The CDR3 loop spans 16 amino acids. The V gene end was trimmed by 4 bases and the J gene end by 1 base; junction bases not matched to a gene: 2. CDR1 MNHEY and CDR2 SVGAGI come from the germline V gene. CDR3 nucleotide sequence: TGTGCCAGCAGTTCGGGACTAGCGGGGGCCCAAGAGACCCAGTACTTC. This sequence encodes CASSSGLAGAQETQYF.

In DNA form, the CDR3 reads TGTGCCAGCAGCTTACTAGCGGGGTATGAGACCCAGTACTTC. Translating it yields CASSLLAGYETQYF. The V and J genes are TRBV7-2 and TRBJ2-5; TRBD2 aligns across 9 bases. This CDR3 is 14 amino acids long. Germline V CDR1 and CDR2: SGHTA, FQGNSA. Losses at the gene ends were 2 bases for V and 5 bases for J; bases not matched to a gene: 3. The complete variable domain, with remaining parts taken from reference TRBV7-2 and TRBJ2-5, reads GAGVSQSPSNKVTEKGKDVELRCDPISGHTALYWYRQSLGQGLEFLIYFQGNSAPDKSGLPSDRFSAERTGGSVSTLTIQRTQQEDSAVYLCASSLLAGYETQYFGPGTRLLVL.

V usage is TRBV4-2 and J usage is TRBJ1-2; possible D gene TRBD1, 6 bases. CDR3 length equals 16 residues. V gave up 1 base and J gave up 2 bases, with 14 bases separating them. CDR1 is LGHNA and CDR2 is YNFKEQ in the germline V gene. The CDR3 spells CASSQGGGNGNYGYTF. As DNA, the CDR3 is TGTGCCAGCAGCCAAGGAGGGGGGAATGGAAACTATGGCTACACCTTC.

This clonotype has just a few counts. V is TRBV20-1 and J is TRBJ1-5; D not certain. Germline lookup yields CDR1 DFQATT and CDR2 SNEGSKA (reference sequence). The CDR3 is 14 amino acids. V lost 6 bases, J lost 3 bases, and 15 bases lay in between. Here the CDR3 reads CSAEHDMSNQPQHF. DNA for the CDR3: TGCAGTGCCGAACATGACATGTCCAATCAGCCCCAGCATTTT.

The genes are TRBV27 and TRBJ1-2; 8 nucleotides match TRBD1. Germline CDR1 is MNHEY and CDR2 is SMNVEV (reference sequence). This CDR3 has 14 amino acids. V dropped 8 bases and J dropped 8; count of bases not matched to a gene: 13. The CDR3 protein is CASRLGRGPGGYTF. CDR3 bases: TGTGCCAGCCGCCTGGGCAGGGGGCCAGGGGGCTACACCTTC.

The chain combines TRBV4-3 with TRBJ1-3, with D tentatively TRBD1 (5 bases). The CDR3 has 17 residues. Trimming took 0 bases from V and 0 from J, leaving 12 bases between them. CDR1 is LGHNA and CDR2 is YSLEER in the germline V gene. The CDR3 loop reads CASSQEGVVHSGNTIYF. In DNA, the CDR3 is TGCGCCAGCAGCCAAGAGGGGGTGGTCCACTCTGGAAACACCATATATTTT.

This clonotype was picked up a small number of times. The chain combines TRBV7-2 with TRBJ1-1, with a weak D call TRBD1 (5 bases). The V and J ends lost 1 base and 3 bases respectively, with 9 bases between them. The CDR3 runs 14 residues. CDR1 SGHTA and CDR2 FQGNSA come from the germline V gene. For the CDR3, the DNA is TGTGCCAGCAGCTTAGTTGCAGGGCACACTGAAGCTTTCTTT. Protein: CASSLVAGHTEAFF.

This clonotype was picked up a small number of times. The rearrangement links TRBV29-1 to TRBJ2-5, with D hard to call. The V end lost 6 bases, the J end lost 0 bases, and 8 bases lay between the germline ends. Germline CDR1 is SQVTM and CDR2 is ANQGSEA. The CDR3 extends over 12 amino acids. The CDR3 region has the DNA TGCAGCGTCGCTACCTACCAAGAGACCCAGTACTTC. It yields the protein CSVATYQETQYF.

Only a few counts were recorded for this clonotype. This chain connects TRBV7-8 to TRBJ2-4, with 7 bases fitting TRBD1. V gave up 1 base and J gave up 0 bases; unmatched junction bases: 12. The CDR3 length is 19 residues. Per germline, CDR1 SGHVS and CDR2 FQNEAQ. In DNA form, the CDR3 reads TGTGCCAGCAGCTTAGGTCGGGACAGACAAATACTAGCCAAAAACATTCAGTACTTC. Translating it yields CASSLGRDRQILAKNIQYF.

The chain is built from TRBV6-2 or TRBV6-3 and TRBJ2-7; D may be TRBD2 (5 bases). CDR3 length: 16 residues. Germline CDR1 and CDR2: MNHEY and SVGEGT. V lost 2 bases and J lost 2, with 16 bases in between. This chain's CDR3 is CASSYERSGGTYEQYF. The DNA of the CDR3 is TGTGCCAGCAGTTACGAACGAAGCGGCGGTACCTACGAGCAGTACTTC.

The chain links TRBV12-5 to TRBJ1-2; 10 positions agree with TRBD1. The CDR3 spans 13 residues. Germline V gives CDR1 LGHNT, CDR2 FRNRAP. Germline trimming cut 4 bases from V and 8 bases from J; bases unmatched to any gene: 4. The chain's CDR3 is CASGWGTGVGYTF. In DNA, the CDR3 is TGTGCTAGTGGTTGGGGGACAGGGGTCGGCTACACCTTC.

J is TRBJ2-7 and V is TRBV14, with 9 positions matching TRBD2. The length of the CDR3 is 14 residues. CDR1 is SGHDN and CDR2 is FVKESK in the germline V gene. With V trimmed by 2 bases and J by 4 bases, 3 bases remained unmatched. The CDR3 DNA reads as TGTGCCAGCAGCCAAAACCTAGCGGGGTACGAGCAGTACTTC. Its protein is CASSQNLAGYEQYF.

This rearrangement joins TRBV7-9 to TRBJ2-1; D gene uncertain. V was shortened by 6 bases and J by 8 bases, with 11 bases between the two germline ends. Germline V gene lookup returns CDR1 SEHNR and CDR2 FQNEAQ (reference sequence). The CDR3 has 12 residues. As DNA, the CDR3 is TGTGCCAGCAGATTCCAGCTGGATGAGCAGTTCTTC. It specifies CASRFQLDEQFF.

V usage is TRBV5-5 and J usage is TRBJ2-1, with D uncertain. Germline assignment: CDR1 SGHKS and CDR2 YYEKEE (reference sequence). Trimming left V 4 bases short and J 9 bases short, with 11 bases between. The CDR3 sequence is 12 residues long. CDR3 sequence reads: CASSQSDAEQFF. As DNA, the CDR3 is TGTGCCAGCAGCCAGAGCGATGCTGAGCAGTTCTTC.

The V call is TRBV9, the J call TRBJ1-2; TRBD1 agrees at 10 bases. The CDR3 length is 15 residues. J lost 6 bases, V lost 5 bases, and 10 bases had no gene match. The germline CDR1 and CDR2 sequences are SGDLS and YYNGEE. The CDR3 sequence is CASSASGTGVDGYTF. DNA of the CDR3: TGTGCCAGCAGTGCCTCCGGGACAGGGGTTGATGGCTACACCTTC.

This clonotype was seen a handful of times. CDR3 loop: CASSTRTRTYEQYF. CDR3 DNA sequence: TGTGCCAGCAGCACCCGGACCCGTACCTACGAGCAGTACTTC. V gene TRBV7-2 combines with J gene TRBJ2-7; D gene uncertain. The CDR3 is 14 amino acids. The ends were cut back, 5 bases at V and 2 bases at J, with 13 bases in the middle. Germline V gives CDR1 SGHTA, CDR2 FQGNSA. The variable domain in full, with the rest retrieved from reference TRBV7-2 and TRBJ2-7, is GAGVSQSPSNKVTEKGKDVELRCDPISGHTALYWYRQSLGQGLEFLIYFQGNSAPDKSGLPSDRFSAERTGGSVSTLTIQRTQQEDSAVYLCASSTRTRTYEQYFGPGTRLTVT.

This clonotype was seen only once. The rearrangement links TRBV2 to TRBJ2-7, with 9 bases identical to TRBD1. In germline, CDR1 is SNHLY, CDR2 FYNNEI. The CDR3 has 15 amino acids. V dropped 6 bases and J dropped 3; count of bases not matched to a gene: 9. The CDR3 DNA follows: TGTGCCAGCAGCCAACAGGGACAGGGACACTACGAGCAGTACTTC. The encoded protein is CASSQQGQGHYEQYF.

The CDR3 reads CASSPRGGGDQPQHF. Here the CDR3 DNA reads TGTGCCAGCAGCCCTAGGGGGGGTGGAGATCAGCCCCAGCATTTT. This chain uses TRBV7-2 with TRBJ1-5; perhaps TRBD1 as D (6 bases). Trimming pared 5 bases from V and 5 bases from J, leaving 16 bases between. Germline values: CDR1 SGHTA, CDR2 FQGNSA. This CDR3 comprises 15 residues.

CDR3 nucleotides: TGCGCCAGCAGCTTGGCGCAGGACCCCTATGGCTACACCTTC. As protein: CASSLAQDPYGYTF. The V and J genes are TRBV5-1 and TRBJ1-2; unclear D gene. Trimming shortened V by 0 bases and J by 4 bases, and 10 bases separated the two germline ends. The CDR3 covers 14 residues. The germline CDR1 and CDR2 sequences are SGHRS and YFSETQ.

There are many counts of this clonotype. The junction and the germline gene differ at one end; a read error may be behind it. The rearrangement uses TRBV28 and TRBJ2-7; perhaps TRBD1 as D (6 bases). Germline CDR1 is MDHEN and CDR2 is SYDVKM. CDR3 length: 12 residues. The CDR3 DNA sequence: TGCGCCAGCAGCTTCCCAGGGGACGAGCAGTACTTC. This codes for CASSFPGDEQYF. The full variable domain, in which reference TRBV28 and TRBJ2-7 provide the parts outside the CDR3, is DVKVTQSSRYLVKRTGEKVFLECVQDMDHENMFWYRQDPGLGLRLIYFSYDVKMKEKGDIPEGYSVSREKKERFSLILESASTNQTSMYLCASSFPGDEQYFGPGTRLTVT.

V gene TRBV7-3 combines with J gene TRBJ2-3; TRBD2 agrees at 13 bases. The CDR3 has 19 residues. Germline V gene lookup returns CDR1 SGHTA and CDR2 FQGTGA. V gave up 5 bases and J gave up 4 bases; unmatched junction bases: 15. The CDR3 reads CASSPRKTSGGSYADTQYF. DNA of the CDR3: TGTGCCAGCAGCCCCAGGAAGACTAGCGGGGGGTCCTATGCAGATACGCAGTATTTT.

This clonotype has more than one count but fewer than ten. The chain links TRBV20-1 to TRBJ2-7; D unresolved. The CDR3 covers 13 residues. V dropped 0 bases and J dropped 2 bases, with 8 bases sitting between them. Per germline, CDR1 DFQATT and CDR2 SNEGSKA (reference sequence). The DNA for the CDR3 is TGCAGTGCTAGAGACGTCCTCACCTACGAGCAGTACTTC. This encodes CSARDVLTYEQYF.

This clonotype was counted only a few times. This rearrangement joins TRBV10-3 to TRBJ2-7; 9 bases map to TRBD1. This CDR3 is built from 16 residues. The V gene end was trimmed by 4 bases and the J gene end by 2 bases; junction bases not matched to a gene: 9. Looked up from germline, CDR1 is ENHRY and CDR2 is SYGVKD. The chain's CDR3 is CAISALGQGKTYEQYF. CDR3 coding DNA: TGTGCCATCAGTGCCCTGGGACAGGGAAAAACCTACGAGCAGTACTTC.